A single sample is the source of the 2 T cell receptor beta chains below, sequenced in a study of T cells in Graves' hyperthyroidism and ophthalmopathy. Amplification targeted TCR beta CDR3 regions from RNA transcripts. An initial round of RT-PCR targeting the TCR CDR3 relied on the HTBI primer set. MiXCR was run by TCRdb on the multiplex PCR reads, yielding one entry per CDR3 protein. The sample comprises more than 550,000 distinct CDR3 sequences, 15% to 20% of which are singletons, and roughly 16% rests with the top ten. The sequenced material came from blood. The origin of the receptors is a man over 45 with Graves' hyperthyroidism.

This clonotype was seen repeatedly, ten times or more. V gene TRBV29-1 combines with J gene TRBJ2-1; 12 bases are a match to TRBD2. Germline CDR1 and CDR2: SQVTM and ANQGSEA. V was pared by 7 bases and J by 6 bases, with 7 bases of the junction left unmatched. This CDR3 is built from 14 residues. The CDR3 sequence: CSASTSGGPNEQFF. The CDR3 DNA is TGCAGCGCCTCGACTAGCGGGGGACCCAATGAGCAGTTCTTC.

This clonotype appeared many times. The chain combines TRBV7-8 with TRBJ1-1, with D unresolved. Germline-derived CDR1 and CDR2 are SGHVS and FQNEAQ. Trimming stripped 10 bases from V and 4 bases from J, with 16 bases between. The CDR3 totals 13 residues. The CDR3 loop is CATQSAPTTEAFF. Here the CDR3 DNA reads TGTGCCACCCAAAGCGCCCCCACCACTGAAGCTTTCTTT.